These 8 T cell receptor beta chains came from one sample sequenced in a study of cytomegalovirus exposure and HLA in healthy donors. Only in-frame clones appear in the TCRdb table, and some are missing; sequencing was by immunoSEQ multiplex PCR. Here the sample spans tens of thousands of clones, approximately 96% being singletons. Specimen: PBMCs. The receptor set was obtained from a man aged 18 to 29 in good health and CMV-seronegative.

The V gene is TRBV30, the J gene TRBJ2-7; TRBD2 aligns across 7 bases. The CDR3 is 13 residues long. Trimming at V came to 5 bases and at J to 5 bases, leaving 9 bases not matched to a gene. CDR1 GTSNPN and CDR2 SVGIG come from the germline V gene (reference sequence). CDR3 DNA: TGTGCCTGGGGACTAGGGTTATCCCACGAGCAGTACGTC. This codes for CAWGLGLSHEQYV.

V and J are TRBV6-1 and TRBJ2-7, with 7 bases fitting TRBD1. CDR1 and CDR2 from the germline V gene are MNHNS and SASEGT. CDR3 size: 14 residues. Trimming removed 0 bases from V and 12 bases from J; junction bases left unmatched: 11. This CDR3 is CASSEAGTVKDPYF. CDR3 DNA sequence: TGTGCCAGCAGTGAAGCGGGGACAGTAAAGGATCCGTACTTC.

The chain couples TRBV25-1 to TRBJ1-2, with 11 nucleotides matching TRBD1. The CDR3 consists of 16 residues. The V and J ends lost 0 bases and 8 bases, in that order; junction bases with no gene match: 8. The germline V gene has CDR1 MGHDK and CDR2 SYGVNS. The CDR3 bases are TGTGCCAGCAGTGAATATGGACAGGGGGCCTCCAAAGGCTACACCTTC. It yields the protein CASSEYGQGASKGYTF.

J is TRBJ2-3 and V is TRBV27; 9 bases map to TRBD1. The CDR3 runs 15 residues. V was clipped by 2 bases and J by 6 bases; unmatched bases: 6. Germline CDR1 reads MNHEY; CDR2 reads SMNVEV (reference sequence). The CDR3 DNA reads as TGTGCCAGCAGTTTAGTACGGGACAGGGCGGATACGCAGTATTTT. Its translation: CASSLVRDRADTQYF.

The chain is built from TRBV5-1 and TRBJ2-1; 8 bases are shared with TRBD2. The germline V gene has CDR1 SGHRS and CDR2 YFSETQ. This CDR3 has 12 amino acids. V lost 7 bases, J lost 8 bases, and 5 bases stayed unmatched. CDR3 in amino acids: CASRLASDEQFF. CDR3 coding DNA: TGCGCCAGCCGACTAGCGAGCGATGAGCAGTTCTTC. The variable domain in full, with the rest retrieved from reference TRBV5-1 and TRBJ2-1, is KAGVTQTPRYLIKTRGQQVTLSCSPISGHRSVSWYQQTPGQGLQFLFEYFSETQRNKGNFPGRFSGRQFSNSRSEMNVSTLELGDSALYLCASRLASDEQFFGPGTRLTVL.

The chain recombines TRBV27 with TRBJ1-5; no firm D call. Germline CDR1 is MNHEY and CDR2 is SMNVEV (reference sequence). V shed 3 bases and J shed 0 bases, with 9 bases lying between them. This CDR3 region has 15 residues. The CDR3 loop is CASSLSGLSNQPQHF. The DNA for the CDR3 is TGTGCCAGCAGTTTGTCCGGTCTTAGCAATCAGCCCCAGCATTTT.

This sequence joins TRBV6-4 and TRBJ2-2; 8 nucleotides align to TRBD1. This CDR3 is 14 amino acids long. J lost 5 bases, V lost 6 bases, and 5 bases had no gene match. Germline CDR1 reads MRHNA; CDR2 reads SNTAGT. CDR3 coding DNA: TGTGCCAGCAGCGTACAGGGGGAGACCGGGGAGCTGTTTTTT. Translation: CASSVQGETGELFF.

The rearrangement links TRBV19 to TRBJ1-1; 9 nucleotides align to TRBD1. CDR1 and CDR2 (germline): LNHDA, SQIVND (reference sequence). This CDR3 is 17 amino acids long. The junction had 11 bases not matched to a gene; V was cut back by 6 bases and J by 0 bases. DNA for the CDR3: TGTGCCAGTAGCCCCGGGACAGGGAGTACGCTGAACACTGAAGCTTTCTTT. It translates to CASSPGTGSTLNTEAFF.